This T cell receptor beta chain was captured in a study of early T cells in non-severe SARS-CoV-2 infection. At the level of the study: The study sequenced bulk RNA from unsorted whole blood, with chains unpaired. Findings and limits, study-wide: Lookups in VDJdb leaned toward anti-spike CD8 responses and missed private and CD4 specificities.

Individual cDNA molecules carried attached unique molecular identifiers. TCRdb itself ran the 5' RACE reads through MiXCR, one entry per CDR3 protein. This repertoire shows some 81,000 distinct CDR3 sequences, about 16% found once; its top ten account for approximately 2.9%. This clonotype has only a few counts. What it binds is not known. This receptor was identified in an adult who was a healthcare worker with PCR-confirmed SARS-CoV-2 infection or an uninfected control (not recorded which). The sequenced material came from whole blood.

The CDR3 DNA sequence: TGTGCTAGTGGTTTAACGATTGCTGAAGCTTTCTTT. Protein: CASGLTIAEAFF. This rearrangement joins TRBV12-5 to TRBJ1-1; D not certain. Between the trimmed V and J ends, which lost 3 bases and 6 bases, there was a span of 8 bases. Germline CDR1 reads LGHNT; CDR2 reads FRNRAP. The CDR3 is 12 residues long. Variable domain in full (rest from reference TRBV12-5 and TRBJ1-1): DARVTQTPRHKVTEMGQEVTMRCQPILGHNTVFWYRQTMMQGLELLAYFRNRAPLDDSGMPKDRFSAEMPDATLATLKIQPSEPRDSAVYFCASGLTIAEAFFGQGTRLTVV.